Listed here are 24 T cell receptor beta chains from one sample, sequenced in a study of shared clonotypes between healthy human individuals. Only in-frame clones appear in the TCRdb table, and some are missing; sequencing was by immunoSEQ multiplex PCR. The sample lists 2 million to 2.5 million clones; just over 90% were seen once. Sequencing was performed on naive CD4+ T cells from PBMCs. Subset specified: CD45RA+ positively selected. These receptor sequences come from a man aged 18 to 35 in good health. Some clones in this sample may be carry-over from other donors' samples.

The chain is built from TRBV7-3 and TRBJ2-5, with a possible D match to TRBD2 (6 bases). Germline V gene sequence: CDR1 SGHTA, CDR2 FQGTGA. The V end lost 0 bases, the J end lost 7 bases, and 12 bases lay between the germline ends. The CDR3 length is 14 residues. For the CDR3, the DNA is TGTGCCAGCAGCTTAACGAGCGGGTTTTCGACCCAGTACTTC. It encodes CASSLTSGFSTQYF.

This chain uses TRBV7-2 with TRBJ2-1; 7 bases fit TRBD2. CDR3 size: 16 residues. Looked up from germline, CDR1 is SGHTA and CDR2 is FQGNSA. Trimming at V came to 5 bases and at J to 6 bases, leaving 13 bases not matched to a gene. CDR3 sequence: CASSRRLSGIPNEQFF. In DNA form, the CDR3 reads TGTGCCAGCAGCCGTAGATTAAGCGGGATCCCCAATGAGCAGTTCTTC.

The V gene is TRBV6-1, the J gene TRBJ1-4; D is unclear. CDR1 MNHNS and CDR2 SASEGT come from the germline V gene. This CDR3 has 14 amino acids. V gave up 5 bases and J gave up 3 bases, with 10 bases separating them. CDR3 sequence: CASSSRAANEKLFF. The CDR3 DNA reads TGTGCCAGCAGTAGCCGAGCAGCTAATGAAAAACTGTTTTTT.

The rearrangement joins TRBV7-2 to TRBJ2-1; 8 bases match TRBD2. V lost 1 base, J lost 8 bases, and 7 bases stayed unmatched. The CDR3 spans 15 residues. Germline V CDR1 and CDR2: SGHTA, FQGNSA. The CDR3 bases are TGTGCCAGCAGCTTAGTTCGACTCGGGGGGGATGAGCAGTTCTTC. Its translation: CASSLVRLGGDEQFF.

This chain links TRBV28 with TRBJ2-7, with a weak D call TRBD2 (5 bases). V shed 8 bases and J shed 6 bases, with 17 bases lying between them. Germline CDR1 is MDHEN and CDR2 is SYDVKM. CDR3 length equals 13 residues. The CDR3 loop reads CASVPAVAGEQYF. For the CDR3, the DNA is TGTGCCAGCGTCCCCGCTGTTGCGGGCGAGCAGTACTTC. The variable domain in full, with the rest retrieved from reference TRBV28 and TRBJ2-7, is DVKVTQSSRYLVKRTGEKVFLECVQDMDHENMFWYRQDPGLGLRLIYFSYDVKMKEKGDIPEGYSVSREKKERFSLILESASTNQTSMYLCASVPAVAGEQYFGPGTRLTVT.

The chain recombines TRBV10-1 with TRBJ2-2; D might be TRBD2 (5 bases). This CDR3 comprises 13 residues. With 6 bases removed from V and 2 bases from J, the gap between germline ends came to 7 bases. In germline, CDR1 is WNHNN, CDR2 SYGVQD (reference sequence). The CDR3 nucleotides are TGCGCCAGCAGGGAGGATAACACCGGGGAGCTGTTTTTT. Translating it yields CASREDNTGELFF.

The chain joins TRBV4-3 to TRBJ2-7; D is uncertain. V was shortened by 0 bases and J by 2 bases, with 14 bases between the two germline ends. Germline loops: CDR1 LGHNA, CDR2 YSLEER. The CDR3 extends over 16 amino acids. The CDR3 spells CASSQDSSRSTYEQYF. The CDR3 coding sequence is TGCGCCAGCAGCCAAGATTCATCGAGAAGCACCTACGAGCAGTACTTC.

The chain couples TRBV6-6 to TRBJ2-1; TRBD1 is a possible D gene (6 bases). Trimming shortened V by 4 bases and J by 9 bases, and 10 bases separated the two germline ends. CDR1 MNHNY and CDR2 SVGAGI come from the germline V gene (reference sequence). This CDR3 spans 12 amino acids. Here the CDR3 DNA reads TGTGCCAGCAGTTTTGGACAGCTTGAGCAGTTCTTC. This translates into CASSFGQLEQFF.

The V gene is TRBV29-1, the J gene TRBJ2-3; TRBD2 aligns across 7 bases. Germline CDR1 SQVTM, CDR2 ANQGSEA. There are 14 residues in the CDR3. J lost 11 bases, V lost 7 bases, and 18 bases had no gene match. CDR3: CSALGSGNSERQYF. The CDR3 nucleotides are TGCAGCGCTCTAGGGAGCGGGAACTCTGAAAGGCAGTATTTT.

This sequence joins TRBV9 and TRBJ2-3; a weak D match, TRBD2 (6 bases). The V gene lost 5 bases and the J gene lost 2 bases, with 9 bases spanning the gap. The CDR3 contains 13 residues. Germline assignment: CDR1 SGDLS and CDR2 YYNGEE. CDR3 sequence: CASSSDYTDTQYF. The CDR3 nucleotides read TGTGCCAGCAGTTCGGACTACACAGATACGCAGTATTTT.

The chain is built from TRBV5-1 and TRBJ1-4; 7 positions agree with TRBD1. Germline trimming cut 4 bases from V and 8 bases from J; bases unmatched to any gene: 8. The CDR3 runs to 14 residues. Looked up from germline, CDR1 is SGHRS and CDR2 is YFSETQ. The CDR3 region has the DNA TGCGCCAGCAGCCTACGACAGGGAGGGGAAAAACTGTTTTTT. This gives the protein CASSLRQGGEKLFF.

A remark on this clone: Other nucleotide sequences from this sample produce the same CDR3. This sequence joins TRBV28 and TRBJ2-7; D call uncertain. Trimming removed 5 bases at V and 3 bases at J, with 8 bases between. The CDR3 loop spans 12 amino acids. Germline CDR1 MDHEN, CDR2 SYDVKM. Here the CDR3 reads CASSPRNYEQYF. The CDR3 DNA sequence: TGTGCCAGCAGTCCCCGAAACTACGAGCAGTACTTC.

The chain carries TRBV7-2 and TRBJ1-5; D gene uncertain. This CDR3 has 15 amino acids. In germline, CDR1 is SGHTA, CDR2 FQGNSA. The ends were cut back, 2 bases at V and 4 bases at J, with 12 bases in the middle. The chain's CDR3 is CASSLPGPLNQPQHF. The CDR3 nucleotides are TGTGCCAGCAGCTTACCGGGTCCTCTTAATCAGCCCCAGCATTTT.

This chain joins TRBV28 and TRBJ2-1, with 10 bases matching TRBD1. The germline V gene has CDR1 MDHEN and CDR2 SYDVKM. This CDR3 is built from 19 residues. Unmatched junction bases numbered 16, after V lost 8 bases and J lost 0 bases. The CDR3: CASAGMTGGRSDSYNEQFF. CDR3 DNA: TGTGCCAGCGCGGGAATGACAGGGGGCCGCTCGGACTCCTACAATGAGCAGTTCTTC.

V usage is TRBV7-2 and J usage is TRBJ2-5, with D perhaps TRBD2 (6 bases). Germline assignment: CDR1 SGHTA and CDR2 FQGNSA. The V gene lost 0 bases and the J gene lost 6 bases, with 20 bases spanning the gap. The CDR3 is 17 residues long. CDR3 in DNA: TGTGCCAGCAGCTTAGCTCCGCGGTTGGAGGGTGCAAAGACCCAGTACTTC. It yields the protein CASSLAPRLEGAKTQYF.

The chain joins TRBV6-1 to TRBJ2-1; D not certain. CDR3 length: 13 residues. The V gene lost 4 bases and the J gene lost 3 bases, with 7 bases spanning the gap. CDR1 is MNHNS and CDR2 is SASEGT in the germline V gene. The CDR3 spells CASSVLLYNEQFF. The CDR3 DNA reads as TGTGCCAGCAGTGTCCTCCTCTACAATGAGCAGTTCTTC.

The chain couples TRBV4-2 to TRBJ2-7; D is ambiguous. Trimming cost V 1 base and J 4 bases, with 8 bases left between them. CDR1 and CDR2 from the germline V gene are LGHNA and YNFKEQ. CDR3 size: 13 residues. CDR3 coding DNA: TGTGCCAGCAGCCAAGTCGGCTTATACGAGCAGTACTTC. Translating it yields CASSQVGLYEQYF.

This chain links TRBV7-2 with TRBJ2-1; no reliable D call. Germline V CDR1 and CDR2: SGHTA, FQGNSA. The CDR3 length is 14 residues. V shed 4 bases and J shed 7 bases, with 14 bases lying between them. For the CDR3, the DNA is TGTGCCAGCAGCTCCCCCGGGCGAGCGAATGAGCAGTTCTTC. Encoded protein: CASSSPGRANEQFF.

V usage is TRBV4-1 and J usage is TRBJ1-1; a possible D gene is TRBD1 (5 bases). The CDR3 runs to 18 residues. V was pared by 1 base and J by 4 bases, with 22 bases between. Germline CDR1 MGHRA, CDR2 YSYEKL. The chain's CDR3 is CASSQGPRQTRDSTEAFF. The CDR3 nucleotides are TGCGCCAGCAGCCAAGGCCCGCGTCAGACGAGGGACTCCACTGAAGCTTTCTTT.

The chain links TRBV7-3 to TRBJ2-2, with D possibly matching TRBD2 (6 bases). CDR3 length: 16 amino acids. V lost 5 bases to trimming and J lost 4 bases, with 17 bases between them. Germline CDR1 is SGHTA and CDR2 is FQGTGA. The CDR3 bases are TGTGCCAGCAGCCGCGTGGGACTTGAGGGCACCGGGGAGCTGTTTTTT. It is translated as CASSRVGLEGTGELFF.

The chain employs TRBV5-1 and TRBJ2-5; 8 positions agree with TRBD1. V was clipped by 2 bases and J by 3 bases; unmatched bases: 9. The CDR3 covers 16 residues. Germline V CDR1 and CDR2: SGHRS, YFSETQ. The CDR3: CASSLNPGQEEETQYF. In DNA, the CDR3 is TGCGCCAGCAGCTTAAACCCGGGACAGGAAGAAGAGACCCAGTACTTC.

CDR3 coding DNA: TGTGCCACCAGCAGAGATCAGGGAAGCTCCTACGAGCAGTACTTC. Translated: CATSRDQGSSYEQYF. The chain combines TRBV15 with TRBJ2-7; D might be TRBD1 (5 bases). Looked up from germline, CDR1 is LNHNV and CDR2 is YYDKDF (reference sequence). The ends were cut back, 0 bases at V and 0 bases at J, with 9 bases in the middle. This CDR3 has 15 amino acids.

This clone was seen once. The genes are TRBV4-1 and TRBJ2-7, with 8 bases identical to TRBD1. The length of the CDR3 is 16 residues. Germline V CDR1 and CDR2: MGHRA, YSYEKL. J lost 5 bases, V lost 2 bases, and 11 bases had no gene match. The CDR3 sequence: CASSQTQGAPGDEQYF. In nucleotides, the CDR3 is TGCGCCAGCAGCCAAACCCAGGGGGCGCCGGGTGACGAGCAGTACTTC.

The chain uses TRBV7-2 and TRBJ2-7, with 7 nucleotides matching TRBD1. Germline V gene lookup returns CDR1 SGHTA and CDR2 FQGNSA. This CDR3 spans 14 amino acids. V shed 5 bases and J 5 bases; nucleotides not matched to a gene: 9. The CDR3 coding sequence is TGTGCCAGCAGCCTCCGGGACAGTTGGGACGAGCAGTACTTC. It is translated as CASSLRDSWDEQYF. Looking up the rest from reference TRBV7-2 and TRBJ2-7 gives the full variable domain: GAGVSQSPSNKVTEKGKDVELRCDPISGHTALYWYRQSLGQGLEFLIYFQGNSAPDKSGLPSDRFSAERTGGSVSTLTIQRTQQEDSAVYLCASSLRDSWDEQYFGPGTRLTVT.